This passage covers 27 T cell receptor beta chains from one sample sequenced in a study of molecular identifiers for immune sequencing clone quantification. TCRdb re-derived calls from the PCR reads in MiXCR, one entry per CDR3 protein. The table has approximately 35,000 distinct CDR3 sequences, over 15% seen once. Sequencing input: naive CD8+ T cells from blood, with Jurkat cell RNA spiked in. Subset in this sample: FACS-sorted CD8+CD4-CCR7+CD45RA+ naive T cells. These receptors originate from a human donor in good health. Some libraries in this study had Jurkat cell RNA spiked in.

The V gene is TRBV5-1, the J gene TRBJ2-7, with TRBD2 matching over 9 bases. The V and J ends lost 0 bases and 5 bases, in that order; junction bases with no gene match: 6. This CDR3 is 15 amino acids long. From germline, CDR1 is SGHRS and CDR2 YFSETQ. The chain's CDR3 is CASSLEAGGPHEQYF. In nucleotides, the CDR3 is TGCGCCAGCAGCTTGGAGGCGGGAGGGCCCCACGAGCAGTACTTC. Combining the CDR3 with reference TRBV5-1 and TRBJ2-7 gives the whole variable domain KAGVTQTPRYLIKTRGQQVTLSCSPISGHRSVSWYQQTPGQGLQFLFEYFSETQRNKGNFPGRFSGRQFSNSRSEMNVSTLELGDSALYLCASSLEAGGPHEQYFGPGTRLTVT.

Many counts were recorded for this clonotype. The CDR3 DNA sequence: TGTGCCTGGGCGGGACTCCCGAACACTGAAGCTTTCTTT. Translation: CAWAGLPNTEAFF. The V call is TRBV30, the J call TRBJ1-1, with D possibly TRBD1 on 5 matching bases. Germline-derived CDR1 and CDR2 are GTSNPN and SVGIG (reference sequence). V lost 5 bases and J lost 1, with 11 bases in between. The CDR3 runs to 13 residues.

As for this clonotype: Just one base apart from a much larger clone, this may be a read error. The V call is TRBV12-3 or TRBV12-4, the J call TRBJ2-5; unclear D gene. This CDR3 region has 13 residues. The CDR3 protein is CASSHVGQGTQYF. In DNA, the CDR3 is TGTGCCAGCAGTCACGTCGGTCAAGGGACCCAGTACTTC.

This clonotype has a single count. A much bigger clone sits one base away, suggesting this may be a read error. The rearrangement joins TRBV4-3 to TRBJ2-7; 9 positions agree with TRBD2. The germline CDR1 and CDR2 sequences are LGHNA and YSLEER. Trimming at V came to 0 bases and at J to 2 bases, leaving 5 bases not matched to a gene. The CDR3 runs to 16 residues. The CDR3 DNA is TGCGCCAGCAGCCAAGATCTCAGCGGGGGGACCTACGAGCAGTACTTC. As protein: CASSQDLSGGTYEQYF.

In this sample, this clonotype turned up many times. The DNA of the CDR3 is TGTGCCAGCAATGGGCGGGAGACGAGCACAGATACGCAGTATTTT. It specifies CASNGRETSTDTQYF. The rearrangement uses TRBV2 and TRBJ2-3, with TRBD2 matching 7 bases. This CDR3 is 15 amino acids long. Germline CDR1 and CDR2: SNHLY and FYNNEI. V shed 7 bases and J 0 bases; nucleotides not matched to a gene: 7. Full variable domain (outside the CDR3, taken from reference TRBV2 and TRBJ2-3): EPEVTQTPSHQVTQMGQEVILRCVPISNHLYFYWYRQILGQKVEFLVSFYNNEISEKSEIFDDQFSVERPDGSNFTLKIRSTKLEDSAMYFCASNGRETSTDTQYFGPGTRLTVL.

Many counts were recorded for this clonotype. This chain connects TRBV19 to TRBJ2-7; 13 positions match TRBD2. The CDR3 consists of 15 residues. J lost 4 bases, V lost 5 bases, and 5 bases had no gene match. Germline CDR1 and CDR2: LNHDA and SQIVND (reference sequence). In DNA, the CDR3 is TGTGCCAGTAGTCTAACGGGACTAGCGGGATACGAGCAGTACTTC. Translation gives CASSLTGLAGYEQYF.

This clonotype was observed many times. The CDR3 nucleotides are TGTGCCAGCAGCGCGACGACCGCGAGCTCCTACGAGCAGTACTTC. Protein product: CASSATTASSYEQYF. The chain has TRBV27 and TRBJ2-7; D remains ambiguous. V lost 6 bases and J lost 0, with 15 bases in between. In germline, CDR1 is MNHEY, CDR2 SMNVEV (reference sequence). The CDR3 loop spans 15 amino acids.

This clonotype has just a few counts. The V call is TRBV12-3 or TRBV12-4, the J call TRBJ1-1; no reliable D call. V lost 3 bases, J lost 0 bases, and 5 bases lay in between. This CDR3 contains 13 residues. The CDR3 region has the DNA TGTGCCAGCAGTTTTGCTGTGAACACTGAAGCTTTCTTT. Its translation: CASSFAVNTEAFF.

The table lists this clonotype with a few counts. A read error is possible here, since a much larger clone lies one base away. The chain carries TRBV5-4 and TRBJ2-3, with 7 bases fitting TRBD2. The germline V gene has CDR1 SGHNT and CDR2 YYREEE (reference sequence). This CDR3 is 17 amino acids long. The CDR3 DNA reads TGTGCCAGCTGCTTTAGTGTCGGCGGGAGAACTTCAGATACGCAGTATTTT. It specifies CASCFSVGGRTSDTQYF.

This clonotype was found a few times. CDR3 bases: TGTGCCAGCAGTCTACTCGACAACCCCTCGCCCCTCCACTTT. It translates to CASSLLDNPSPLHF. This chain connects TRBV6-2 or TRBV6-3 to TRBJ1-6; D unclear. V shed 5 bases and J shed 13 bases, with 18 bases lying between them. This CDR3 spans 14 amino acids. The germline V gene has CDR1 MNHEY and CDR2 SVGEGT.

The rearrangement joins TRBV4-1 to TRBJ2-5; D unclear. The CDR3 covers 10 residues. The germline CDR1 and CDR2 sequences are MGHRA and YSYEKL. Deletions cut 7 bases from V and 5 bases from J, with 5 bases between. The CDR3 loop is CASMGETQYF. The CDR3 nucleotides are TGCGCCAGCATGGGGGAGACCCAGTACTTC.

This clonotype has a count of ten or more. CDR3 coding DNA: TGTGCCACCAGCAGCTCCCCAGATACGCAGTATTTT. This translates into CATSSSPDTQYF. The V call is TRBV15, the J call TRBJ2-3; D gene uncertain. Trimming took 3 bases from V and 4 from J, leaving 5 bases between them. This CDR3 contains 12 residues. The germline CDR1 and CDR2 sequences are LNHNV and YYDKDF (reference sequence).

This clonotype was picked up many times. This chain uses TRBV20-1 with TRBJ2-2; TRBD1 matches at 10 bases. CDR3 length: 14 residues. J was trimmed by 5 bases and V by 3 bases; bases with no gene match: 3. The germline CDR1 and CDR2 sequences are DFQATT and SNEGSKA (reference sequence). This CDR3 reads CSASGTGETGELFF. Written as DNA, the CDR3 is TGCAGTGCTAGCGGGACAGGGGAGACCGGGGAGCTGTTTTTT.

About this clonotype itself: With a much larger clone just one base away, this may be a read error. The conserved phenylalanine or tryptophan is not found at the CDR3 terminus, so this likely reflects a read error. The rearrangement uses TRBV16 and TRBJ1-1; D is undetermined. Germline assignment: CDR1 KGHSY and CDR2 FQNENV. This CDR3 contains 15 residues. V lost 0 bases and J 5 bases, leaving 13 bases between the germline ends. CDR3 nucleotides: TGTGCCAGCAGCCAATCCAGGTCACAGAGAACTGAAGCTTTCTCT. Its protein is CASSQSRSQRTEAFS.

This clonotype was recorded at least ten times. The chain employs TRBV6-5 and TRBJ2-7, with D possibly matching TRBD2 (6 bases). V was clipped by 0 bases and J by 0 bases, with 18 bases between them. The V gene's germline CDR1 is MNHEY and CDR2 SVGAGI. The CDR3 sequence is 18 residues long. The CDR3 region has the DNA TGTGCCAGCAGTTACTCGATGTTCAGGCGGGGTGACTCCTACGAGCAGTACTTC. Protein: CASSYSMFRRGDSYEQYF.

In this sample, this clonotype turned up a few times. The chain couples TRBV12-3 or TRBV12-4 to TRBJ2-7; unclear D gene. V dropped 2 bases and J dropped 6 bases, with 5 bases sitting between them. This CDR3 comprises 11 residues. CDR3 nucleotide sequence: TGTGCCAGCAGTTTACTGAGCGAGCAGTACTTC. Its translation is CASSLLSEQYF.

This clonotype is medium-sized within its sample. The rearrangement joins TRBV10-3 to TRBJ2-7, with D perhaps matching TRBD1 (5 bases). This CDR3 is 15 amino acids long. Germline V lookup: CDR1 ENHRY, CDR2 SYGVKD. Trimming stripped 3 bases from V and 6 bases from J, with 18 bases between. The CDR3: CAISDHPPGHPEQYF. Written as DNA, the CDR3 is TGTGCCATCAGTGACCACCCACCCGGACATCCCGAGCAGTACTTC.

The sample holds a few counts of this clonotype. This chain links TRBV5-6 with TRBJ2-3; D gene unclear. The ends were cut back, 0 bases at V and 3 bases at J, with 8 bases in the middle. Per germline, CDR1 SGHDT and CDR2 YYEEEE. This CDR3 contains 14 residues. The CDR3, as DNA: TGTGCCAGCAGCTTGGGGCAGGTAACAGATACGCAGTATTTT. It encodes CASSLGQVTDTQYF.

About this clonotype itself: A much larger clone lies a single base off, so this may be a read error. The chain employs TRBV4-1 and TRBJ2-3, with 10 bases fitting TRBD1. Per the germline V gene, CDR1 is MGHRA and CDR2 is YSYEKL. The CDR3 loop spans 14 amino acids. CDR3 amino acids: CASSLGQGTDTRYF. CDR3 bases: TGCGCCAGCAGCCTGGGACAGGGGACAGATACGCGGTATTTT.

This clonotype was counted at least ten times. The rearrangement links TRBV7-6 to TRBJ2-3; D is perhaps TRBD1 (6 bases). The CDR3 is 15 amino acids. Germline V gives CDR1 SGHVS, CDR2 FNYEAQ. Trimming removed 5 bases from V and 2 bases from J, with 14 bases in between. The CDR3 DNA is TGTGCCAGCAGCCTCTCCGGACAGTCCACAGATACGCAGTATTTT. Protein sequence: CASSLSGQSTDTQYF.

This clonotype was seen many times. The rearrangement uses TRBV7-9 and TRBJ2-7; a weak D match, TRBD1 (6 bases). Trimming removed 4 bases from V and 2 bases from J, with 15 bases in between. Germline V gives CDR1 SEHNR, CDR2 FQNEAQ (reference sequence). The CDR3 has 15 residues. CDR3 region: CASSSPRQETYEQYF. DNA for the CDR3: TGTGCCAGCAGCTCGCCCCGACAGGAGACCTACGAGCAGTACTTC.

This clonotype was counted once. Since a much larger clone is just one base distant, this may be a read error. CDR3 in amino acids: CASSRGCEQYF. The CDR3 DNA sequence: TGTGCCAGCAGTCGGGGGTGCGAGCAGTACTTC. The chain is built from TRBV27 and TRBJ2-7; possibly TRBD2 for D (6 bases). Germline CDR1 is MNHEY and CDR2 is SMNVEV (reference sequence). Trimming left V 5 bases short and J 6 bases short, with 8 bases between. The CDR3 is 11 residues long.

This clonotype was counted once. At one end, the junction sequence differs from germline, possibly due to a read error. The chain joins TRBV13 to TRBJ2-1, with 7 bases that match TRBD2. This CDR3 is built from 20 residues. CDR1 PRHDT and CDR2 FYEKMQ come from the germline V gene (reference sequence). In DNA, the CDR3 is TGTGCCAGCACCTTAAAGGTTATGGAGCGGGAAAGTGGCTCGGACAATGAGCAGTTCTTC. The encoded protein is CASTLKVMERESGSDNEQFF.

This clonotype was counted ten times or more. This chain uses TRBV5-6 with TRBJ2-3; D unresolved. CDR3 size: 16 residues. Looked up from germline, CDR1 is SGHDT and CDR2 is YYEEEE. V was pared by 3 bases and J by 0 bases, with 14 bases between. CDR3 coding DNA: TGTGCCAGCAGCTCCCCGGCAGAAGGTAGCACAGATACGCAGTATTTT. This gives the protein CASSSPAEGSTDTQYF.

This clonotype was observed once. A much more abundant neighbour one base away suggests this may be a read error. CDR3 nucleotide sequence: TGTGCCAGCAACTTATTCTCAGATACGCAGTATTTT. Amino acids: CASNLFSDTQYF. This chain uses TRBV7-9 with TRBJ2-3; unclear D gene. Per germline, CDR1 SEHNR and CDR2 FQNEAQ (reference sequence). The CDR3 spans 12 residues.

This clonotype was detected ten times or more. This chain links TRBV15 with TRBJ2-5; 10 bases fit TRBD1. Trimming cost V 4 bases and J 1 base; bases outside gene matches: 12. This CDR3 is 18 amino acids long. Germline V gives CDR1 LNHNV, CDR2 YYDKDF (reference sequence). The chain's CDR3 is CATSTYGQGGIGQETQYF. The CDR3 coding sequence is TGTGCCACCAGCACCTACGGACAGGGGGGAATTGGCCAAGAGACCCAGTACTTC.

J is TRBJ2-7 and V is TRBV19; the D gene could be TRBD1 or TRBD2 (6 bases each). V lost 1 base and J lost 4, with 14 bases in between. In germline, CDR1 is LNHDA, CDR2 SQIVND (reference sequence). The CDR3 runs to 15 residues. The CDR3 is CASSIAAGEDYEQYF. In DNA form, the CDR3 reads TGTGCCAGTAGTATAGCGGCAGGGGAGGATTACGAGCAGTACTTC.